Shown below are 2 T cell receptor beta chains from a single sample sequenced in a study of shared clonotypes between healthy human individuals (dated by TCRdb to 2019 to 2021). CD8 naive samples were CD45RO-negative cells positively selected for CCR7, giving a CD45RA+CCR7+ population that excluded TemRA cells. Libraries were prepared through the immunoSEQ multiplex PCR assay. The source is immuneACCESS, and TCRdb retained only in-frame sequences with V and J called. Part of the clones is not carried over; for the studies checked, unresolved V genes explain less than half of this, and the remainder is unexplained. Across this sample there are over 750,000 clones, with approximately 96% seen only once. The ten largest clones take up around 0.25% of the sample. Sequencing was done on a sample of naive CD8+ T cells sorted from blood. What this sample's cell subset or site label stands for: CD45RA+CCR7+. The receptors were sampled from a man aged 25-45 years in good health.

The chain links TRBV29-1 to TRBJ2-7, with D perhaps matching TRBD1 or TRBD2 (5 bases each). Trimming pared 7 bases from V and 2 bases from J, leaving 15 bases between. The CDR3 length is 13 residues. The germline CDR1 and CDR2 sequences are SQVTM and ANQGSEA. CDR3 DNA: TGCAGCGGAACGTACGGGGCTCCCTACGAGCAGTACTTC. As protein: CSGTYGAPYEQYF.

This chain joins TRBV4-1 and TRBJ2-7; D might be TRBD2 (5 bases). Germline-derived CDR1 and CDR2 are MGHRA and YSYEKL. There are 14 residues in the CDR3. V lost 9 bases and J 2 bases, leaving 17 bases between the germline ends. The CDR3 coding sequence is TGCGCCAGTGGCCTTCGGACGGGAACCTACGAGCAGTACTTC. Amino acids: CASGLRTGTYEQYF.